The clone carrying this TCR beta chain has just a few counts. Its antigen is currently unknown. TCRdb itself ran the 5' RACE reads through MiXCR, one entry per CDR3 protein. The sample holds around 510,000 distinct CDR3 sequences, about a fifth seen once. The data were obtained in a study of T-cell memory formation after mild COVID-19. There are 17 residues in the CDR3. The germline V and J ends were trimmed by 2 bases and 7 bases, with 18 bases remaining between them. Broader study findings: Contracting CD8+ clones were enriched in EMRA, CD4+ mainly in CM and EM. The second-wave clones peaking on day 37 were not confirmed as SARS-CoV-2-specific. Contracting clones, day 15 to 85, had balanced CD4/CD8, and later expanders favored CD4+.

The chain recombines TRBV12-3 or TRBV12-4 with TRBJ1-6; D not resolved. This receptor was identified in an adult woman who had mild COVID-19 (a few samples of this study predate the infection). Cell type and time point are not known. The sequenced sample was PBMCs or a T cell subset sorted from them (not recorded which). The CDR3 DNA sequence: TGTGCCAGCAGTTTATCCCCAGGCTCATCCCGAAATTCACCCCTCCACTTT. Residues: CASSLSPGSSRNSPLHF.